This entry lists 13 T cell receptor beta chains sequenced from one sample in a study of CD8 T cells in Susac syndrome. The RNA input was 0.5 to 1 ug, and it was reverse transcribed with random hexamers. MiXCR, run by TCRdb on the immunoSEQ multiplex PCR reads, gives a single entry per CDR3 protein. The table shows about 130,000 distinct CDR3 sequences, with approximately 93% occurring only once. Sequenced sample: CD8+ T cells from PBMCs. Receptors were obtained from a human donor with multiple sclerosis.

V gene TRBV6-1 combines with J gene TRBJ2-7; 9 nucleotides align to TRBD2. This CDR3 is built from 15 residues. CDR1 and CDR2 (germline): MNHNS, SASEGT. V shed 1 base, J shed 0 bases, and the junction held 1 base outside the gene matches. CDR3 in amino acids: CASSEEREVSYEQYV. As DNA, the CDR3 is TGTGCCAGCAGTGAAGAGCGGGAGGTCTCCTACGAGCAGTACGTC.

This chain joins TRBV7-9 and TRBJ1-6, with D unresolved. V was trimmed by 5 bases and J by 0 bases, leaving 11 bases between them. The CDR3 runs 16 residues. Germline CDR1 is SEHNR and CDR2 is FQNEAQ (reference sequence). DNA for the CDR3: TGTGCCAGCAGCGCCTCGAGGAGCTCCTATAATTCACCCCTCCACTTT. Translation gives CASSASRSSYNSPLHF.

V is TRBV19 and J is TRBJ1-5; D gene ambiguous. The CDR3 extends over 13 amino acids. The germline CDR1 and CDR2 sequences are LNHDA and SQIVND (reference sequence). The V end was cut by 6 bases, the J end by 3 bases, with 9 bases between. CDR3 amino acids: CASRLGPNQPQHF. CDR3 coding DNA: TGTGCCAGTAGATTAGGGCCCAATCAGCCCCAGCATTTT.

The chain has TRBV7-9 and TRBJ2-1, with D possibly TRBD1 on 6 matching bases. Germline V gene data show CDR1 as SEHNR and CDR2 as FQNEAQ (reference sequence). The V gene lost 6 bases and the J gene lost 9 bases, with 12 bases spanning the gap. This CDR3 comprises 12 residues. CDR3 in DNA: TGTGCCAGCAGGACAGGAGGCGGTGAGCAGTTCTTC. It codes for CASRTGGGEQFF.

This clonotype was seen once. Written as DNA, the CDR3 is TGTGCCAGCAGCTTGCATCGCGAGGGTAGGGGCGACATTCAGTACTTC. It specifies CASSLHREGRGDIQYF. The chain carries TRBV5-6 and TRBJ2-4; D is perhaps TRBD1 or TRBD2 (5 bases each). V lost 1 base, J lost 8 bases, and 19 bases lay in between. CDR1 and CDR2 (germline): SGHDT, YYEEEE. The CDR3 extends over 16 amino acids.

The chain uses TRBV19 and TRBJ2-7; D gene uncertain. This CDR3 is built from 13 residues. V lost 7 bases, J lost 5 bases, and 15 bases lay in between. Germline CDR1 and CDR2: LNHDA and SQIVND (reference sequence). The CDR3 DNA is TGTGCCAGTACCCCCTGGGGAAGACACGAGCAGTACTTC. It codes for CASTPWGRHEQYF. The full variable domain, rest sourced from reference TRBV19 and TRBJ2-7, is DGGITQSPKYLFRKEGQNVTLSCEQNLNHDAMYWYRQDPGQGLRLIYYSQIVNDFQKGDIAEGYSVSREKKESFPLTVTSAQKNPTAFYLCASTPWGRHEQYFGPGTRLTVT.

J is TRBJ2-5 and V is TRBV14; 8 nucleotides align to TRBD2. The CDR3 runs to 15 residues. J was trimmed by 4 bases and V by 4 bases; bases with no gene match: 8. Germline assignment: CDR1 SGHDN and CDR2 FVKESK. The CDR3 DNA follows: TGTGCCAGCAGCCGGACGGGAGGGATGGGAGAGACCCAGTACTTC. This gives the protein CASSRTGGMGETQYF.

The CDR3 DNA reads as TGTGCCAGCACGGCTTTGGGGAACACTGAAGCTTTCTTT. Translated, it gives CASTALGNTEAFF. The chain combines TRBV11-1 with TRBJ1-1; D remains unclear. Germline V CDR1 and CDR2: SGHAT, FQDESV (reference sequence). This CDR3 contains 13 residues. The V end lost 7 bases, the J end lost 1 base, and 10 bases lay between the germline ends. Combining the CDR3 with reference TRBV11-1 and TRBJ1-1 gives the whole variable domain EAEVAQSPRYKITEKSQAVAFWCDPISGHATLYWYRQILGQGPELLVQFQDESVVDDSQLPKDRFSAERLKGVDSTLKIQPAELGDSAMYLCASTALGNTEAFFGQGTRLTVV.

The gene calls are TRBV2 and TRBJ2-3; D may match TRBD1 or TRBD2 (6 bases each). V was shortened by 11 bases and J by 0 bases, with 15 bases between the two germline ends. Germline V CDR1 and CDR2: SNHLY, FYNNEI. The CDR3 contains 14 residues. CDR3 nucleotide sequence: TGTGCCGTAGAGGGGGGCAGAAGCACAGATACGCAGTATTTT. It specifies CAVEGGRSTDTQYF.

The rearrangement joins TRBV9 to TRBJ2-7; 10 bases are a match to TRBD1. Unmatched junction bases numbered 3, after V lost 3 bases and J lost 3 bases. CDR1 and CDR2 (germline): SGDLS, YYNGEE. There are 14 residues in the CDR3. The CDR3 region has the DNA TGTGCCAGCAGCGCCCGGACAGGGGGCTACGAGCAGTACTTC. It yields the protein CASSARTGGYEQYF.

This chain joins TRBV3-1 and TRBJ2-1; 7 nucleotides match TRBD2. The CDR3 covers 16 residues. Germline V gene sequence: CDR1 LGHDT, CDR2 YNNKEL (reference sequence). V lost 5 bases, J lost 8 bases, and 15 bases stayed unmatched. The CDR3 sequence is CASSKGRGIGGYEQFF. The CDR3 nucleotides are TGTGCCAGCAGCAAAGGGAGGGGTATAGGAGGTTATGAGCAGTTCTTC.

The chain has TRBV5-1 and TRBJ1-2; D unresolved. In germline, CDR1 is SGHRS, CDR2 YFSETQ. The CDR3 has 14 amino acids. Deletions cut 0 bases from V and 7 bases from J, with 13 bases between. The CDR3 is CASSLAPGESGYTF. The CDR3 nucleotides read TGCGCCAGCAGCTTGGCCCCCGGGGAGTCTGGCTACACCTTC.

V usage is TRBV9 and J usage is TRBJ2-5; D gene uncertain. Trimming took 0 bases from V and 5 from J, leaving 8 bases between them. This CDR3 is 13 amino acids long. Germline V lookup: CDR1 SGDLS, CDR2 YYNGEE. This CDR3 is CASSVVTGETQYF. As DNA, the CDR3 is TGTGCCAGCAGCGTAGTGACCGGCGAGACCCAGTACTTC.